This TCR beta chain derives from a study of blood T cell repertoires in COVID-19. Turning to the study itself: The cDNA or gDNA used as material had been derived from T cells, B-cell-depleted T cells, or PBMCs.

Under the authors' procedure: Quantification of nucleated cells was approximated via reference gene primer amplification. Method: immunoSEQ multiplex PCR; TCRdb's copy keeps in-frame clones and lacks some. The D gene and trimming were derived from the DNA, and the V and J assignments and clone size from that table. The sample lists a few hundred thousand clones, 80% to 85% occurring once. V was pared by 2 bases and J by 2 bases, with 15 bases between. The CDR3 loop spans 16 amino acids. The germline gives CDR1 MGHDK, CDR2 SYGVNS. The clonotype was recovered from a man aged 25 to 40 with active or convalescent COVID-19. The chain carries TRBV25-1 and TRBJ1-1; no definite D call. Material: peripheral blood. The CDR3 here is CASSEDVGRINTEAFF. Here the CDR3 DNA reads TGTGCCAGCAGTGAAGATGTCGGCAGGATCAACACTGAAGCTTTCTTT.